Following are 20 T cell receptor beta chains from one sample sequenced in a study of CD8+CD57+ T cells in acquired aplastic anemia. CDR3 and TCR beta VDJ profiling relied on genomic DNA as the template. From the reads, TCRdb called clonotypes with MiXCR, one entry per CDR3 protein. The profile covers some 170,000 distinct CDR3 sequences, with 45% to 55% appearing a single time and approximately 1% taken by the ten largest. Individuals selected for sequencing had exhibited CD8+CD57+ cell expansion on flow cytometry. Sequencing was done on a sample of sorted CD4+, CD8+, or CD8+CD57+ T cells (not recorded which) from PBMCs. Receptors were obtained from a human donor with aplastic anemia.

Many counts were recorded for this clonotype. The chain uses TRBV5-1 and TRBJ2-7, with a tentative D call TRBD1 (6 bases). Trimming stripped 1 base from V and 4 bases from J, with 18 bases between. Germline V gives CDR1 SGHRS, CDR2 YFSETQ. CDR3 length equals 16 residues. CDR3 amino acids: CASSLNTGTPGYEQYF. The CDR3, as DNA: TGCGCCAGCAGCTTGAACACCGGGACACCGGGATACGAGCAGTACTTC. Full variable domain (rest looked up from reference TRBV5-1 and TRBJ2-7): KAGVTQTPRYLIKTRGQQVTLSCSPISGHRSVSWYQQTPGQGLQFLFEYFSETQRNKGNFPGRFSGRQFSNSRSEMNVSTLELGDSALYLCASSLNTGTPGYEQYFGPGTRLTVT.

In its sample, this clonotype was seen many times. The chain combines TRBV19 with TRBJ1-1; D call uncertain. In germline, CDR1 is LNHDA, CDR2 SQIVND (reference sequence). This CDR3 contains 14 residues. V was clipped by 3 bases and J by 4 bases, with 12 bases between them. The CDR3 DNA reads as TGTGCCAGTAGTATGACGAGGTCAAGCACTGAAGCTTTCTTT. Encoded protein: CASSMTRSSTEAFF.

The gene calls are TRBV19 and TRBJ1-6; a weak D match, TRBD1 (6 bases). V was cut by 7 bases and J by 9 bases, with 16 bases left in between. The CDR3 loop spans 14 amino acids. CDR1 LNHDA and CDR2 SQIVND come from the germline V gene (reference sequence). In DNA, the CDR3 is TGTGCCAGTAAATCTACAGGGTTGATTTCACCCCTCCACTTT. This codes for CASKSTGLISPLHF.

Note on this clonotype: A much bigger clone sits one base away, suggesting this may be a read error. The V call is TRBV6-5, the J call TRBJ1-1; tentatively, D is TRBD1 (6 bases). Germline assignment: CDR1 MNHEY and CDR2 SVGAGI. The CDR3 consists of 13 residues. V gave up 3 bases and J gave up 7 bases, with 12 bases separating them. The CDR3 DNA follows: TGTGCCAGCAGTTATCGAGGGGGGGGTGAAGCTTTCTTT. Its protein is CASSYRGGGEAFF.

This clonotype was counted ten times or more. The chain recombines TRBV7-2 with TRBJ2-1; D is undetermined. This CDR3 is 13 amino acids long. Looked up from germline, CDR1 is SGHTA and CDR2 is FQGNSA. V lost 6 bases, J lost 6 bases, and 12 bases lay in between. DNA for the CDR3: TGTGCCAGCAGTGTCGGACCCGCCAATGAGCAGTTCTTC. Translated, it gives CASSVGPANEQFF.

CDR3 sequence reads: CATSATGGTGELFF. The CDR3 DNA follows: TGTGCCACCAGTGCGACAGGGGGCACCGGGGAGCTGTTTTTT. The chain is built from TRBV24-1 and TRBJ2-2, with 9 bases lining up with TRBD1. Germline trimming cut 5 bases from V and 4 bases from J; bases unmatched to any gene: 1. The CDR3 runs 14 residues. Germline V lookup: CDR1 KGHDR, CDR2 SFDVKD.

This clonotype showed up just a few times. A much larger clone lies a single base off, so this may be a read error. The rearrangement joins TRBV5-6 to TRBJ1-1; no clear D gene. The CDR3 spans 12 residues. V lost 4 bases to trimming and J lost 4 bases, with 8 bases between them. Germline loops: CDR1 SGHDT, CDR2 YYEEEE. CDR3 DNA sequence: TGTGCCAGCAGCCTCGAGCCCACTGAAGCTTTCTTT. Its translation is CASSLEPTEAFF.

There are many counts of this clonotype. The J gene is TRBJ2-3, the V gene TRBV9, with D tentatively TRBD1 or TRBD2 (8 bases each). V lost 4 bases to trimming and J lost 1 base, with 19 bases between them. Per germline, CDR1 SGDLS and CDR2 YYNGEE. This CDR3 is built from 17 residues. The CDR3 loop is CASSPPGGGQGTDTQYF. CDR3 sequence (DNA): TGTGCCAGCAGCCCTCCCGGGGGGGGACAGGGCACAGATACGCAGTATTTT.

In this sample, this clonotype turned up a few times. The chain joins TRBV2 to TRBJ1-2, with TRBD1 as a possible D gene (5 bases). There are 14 residues in the CDR3. V was trimmed by 2 bases and J by 7 bases, leaving 14 bases between them. Germline CDR1 is SNHLY and CDR2 is FYNNEI. The CDR3 protein is CASSERQGIGGYTF. The DNA of the CDR3 is TGTGCCAGCAGTGAACGTCAGGGAATCGGTGGCTACACCTTC. Together with reference TRBV2 and TRBJ1-2, the CDR3 gives the full variable domain: EPEVTQTPSHQVTQMGQEVILRCVPISNHLYFYWYRQILGQKVEFLVSFYNNEISEKSEIFDDQFSVERPDGSNFTLKIRSTKLEDSAMYFCASSERQGIGGYTFGSGTRLTVV.

The chain links TRBV7-3 to TRBJ2-5; 12 bases fit TRBD1. CDR1 is SGHTA and CDR2 is FQGTGA in the germline V gene. V shed 5 bases, J shed 6 bases, and the junction held 10 bases outside the gene matches. The CDR3 sequence is 16 residues long. The CDR3 here is CASSRSPGQGAQTQYF. CDR3 DNA sequence: TGTGCCAGCAGCCGTAGCCCGGGACAGGGGGCGCAGACCCAGTACTTC. The full variable domain, rest sourced from reference TRBV7-3 and TRBJ2-5, is GAGVSQTPSNKVTEKGKYVELRCDPISGHTALYWYRQSLGQGPEFLIYFQGTGAADDSGLPNDRFFAVRPEGSVSTLKIQRTERGDSAVYLCASSRSPGQGAQTQYFGPGTRLLVL.

In this sample, this clonotype turned up a few times. One junction end disagrees with the germline gene, perhaps due to a read error. The J gene is TRBJ2-7, the V gene TRBV2; D is unclear. CDR1 and CDR2 (germline): SNHLY, FYNNEI. The CDR3 covers 13 residues. The CDR3 here is CATSDPLTYEQYF. CDR3 bases: TGTGCCACCAGTGATCCGTTAACCTACGAGCAGTACTTC.

This clonotype turned up a few times. The chain uses TRBV11-2 and TRBJ2-2; 13 bases are shared with TRBD2. V shed 2 bases, J shed 7 bases, and the junction held 19 bases outside the gene matches. The CDR3 is 21 amino acids. Germline V gene lookup returns CDR1 SGHAT and CDR2 FQNNGV. CDR3 amino acids: CASSLRDSGPGLAGNVGELFF. Written as DNA, the CDR3 is TGTGCCAGCAGCTTACGAGATTCCGGACCGGGACTAGCGGGGAACGTCGGGGAGCTGTTTTTT.

V usage is TRBV7-6 and J usage is TRBJ2-4; TRBD1 might be the D (6 bases). With 5 bases removed from V and 7 bases from J, the gap between germline ends came to 9 bases. The CDR3 is 12 residues long. The germline gives CDR1 SGHVS, CDR2 FNYEAQ. For the CDR3, the DNA is TGTGCCAGCAGCCCCCAGGGGAACATTCAGTACTTC. Its protein is CASSPQGNIQYF.

The gene calls are TRBV5-4 and TRBJ2-5, with D tentatively TRBD2 (5 bases). The CDR3 length is 17 residues. The germline gives CDR1 SGHNT, CDR2 YYREEE (reference sequence). V lost 0 bases and J lost 0, with 15 bases in between. DNA of the CDR3: TGTGCCAGCAGCTTGGTAGGCTGCGGGTCGAACCAAGAGACCCAGTACTTC. Its translation is CASSLVGCGSNQETQYF.

This chain uses TRBV19 with TRBJ1-5; 9 bases fit TRBD1. The ends lost 8 bases at V and 5 bases at J; junction bases unmatched: 4. CDR1 and CDR2 (germline): LNHDA, SQIVND (reference sequence). This CDR3 is 13 amino acids long. CDR3 amino acids: CASSGTGHQPQHF. CDR3 coding DNA: TGTGCCAGTTCCGGGACAGGGCATCAGCCCCAGCATTTT.

About this clonotype itself: Germline is not matched at one junction end, which may reflect a read error. CDR3 bases: TGTGCCAGCGGCCCGGGGGATTCATCCCTCCACTTT. Translating gives CASGPGDSSLHF. The genes are TRBV7-9 and TRBJ1-6, with D maybe TRBD1 (5 bases). Germline CDR1 SEHNR, CDR2 FQNEAQ (reference sequence). This CDR3 is 12 amino acids long.

As regards this clonotype: Lacking the conserved final phenylalanine or tryptophan, this CDR3 likely reflects a read error. The CDR3 bases are TGTGCCAGCAGTTACAAACCCGGGACATTTAGTCGAGATACGCAGTATCTT. Protein sequence: CASSYKPGTFSRDTQYL. The genes are TRBV6-2 or TRBV6-3 and TRBJ2-3, with D tentatively TRBD1 (6 bases). V dropped 2 bases and J dropped 5 bases, with 20 bases sitting between them. The germline V gene encodes CDR1 MNHEY and CDR2 SVGEGT. The CDR3 is made up of 17 amino acids.

The chain couples TRBV5-1 to TRBJ1-2, with TRBD1 matching 8 bases. The V and J ends lost 0 bases and 7 bases, in that order; junction bases with no gene match: 2. In germline, CDR1 is SGHRS, CDR2 YFSETQ. This CDR3 has 13 residues. The CDR3 nucleotides are TGCGCCAGCAGCTTGGACAGGGGGGTTGGCTACACCTTC. Protein sequence: CASSLDRGVGYTF.

This chain uses TRBV9 with TRBJ2-7; 9 bases are shared with TRBD1. Trimming at V came to 4 bases and at J to 5 bases, leaving 1 base not matched to a gene. In germline, CDR1 is SGDLS, CDR2 YYNGEE. This CDR3 has 12 residues. The CDR3 sequence: CASSRTGDEQYF. The CDR3 DNA sequence: TGTGCCAGCAGCAGGACAGGGGACGAGCAGTACTTC.

This clonotype was counted at least ten times. The chain couples TRBV5-1 to TRBJ2-1, with 9 bases aligning to TRBD2. This CDR3 has 14 amino acids. The V gene's germline CDR1 is SGHRS and CDR2 YFSETQ. V trimming: 5 bases; J trimming: 5 bases; junction bases outside the gene matches: 5. In DNA, the CDR3 is TGCGCCAGCAGGGGACTAGCAAGCGACAATGAGCAGTTCTTC. It specifies CASRGLASDNEQFF.